What follows are 2 T cell receptor beta chains derived from one specimen sequenced in a study of neurological immune-mediated disorders. TCRdb analysed the 5' RACE reads with MiXCR anew, one entry per CDR3 protein. The sample holds 35,000 or so distinct CDR3 sequences, 3% to 3.5% seen once. Regarding time point: longitudinal time-point 1 (baseline). The sequencing sample was made of PBMCs. These receptor sequences come from a woman in her sixties or seventies with multiple sclerosis.

By proportion, this clonotype is medium-sized. The chain combines TRBV7-9 with TRBJ2-2; 7 bases align to TRBD1. The germline gives CDR1 SEHNR, CDR2 FQNEAQ (reference sequence). Losses at the gene ends were 4 bases for V and 2 bases for J; bases not matched to a gene: 4. CDR3 size: 15 residues. The CDR3 sequence is CASSSRTGNTGELFF. The CDR3 DNA sequence: TGTGCCAGCAGCTCTCGGACAGGAAACACCGGGGAGCTGTTTTTT.

This clonotype came up many times. The chain employs TRBV7-6 and TRBJ1-2; no reliable D call. Germline values: CDR1 SGHVS, CDR2 FNYEAQ. Trimming took 8 bases from V and 2 from J, leaving 18 bases between them. The CDR3 length is 15 residues. The CDR3 DNA reads TGTGCCAGCGCCCAGCAGGCCCGTCGGAACTATGGCTACACCTTC. Translation: CASAQQARRNYGYTF.